A selection of T cell receptor beta chains follows, all from one sample in a study of blood T cell repertoires in COVID-19. The protocol was immunoSEQ multiplex PCR, while the TCRdb copy is restricted to in-frame clones and leaves out a portion. The sample yields some 250,000 clones, approximately 86% seen once. Material: peripheral blood. The receptors were gathered from a woman in her 30s who had recovered from COVID-19. Both conserved end residues are part of each CDR3. A D gene is named only where the DNA matches it firmly. Only part of the rows carry a size: once, few, many, or a class if the clone is expanded.

j_call: TRBJ2-7
d_call: TRBD1
v_call: TRBV3-1/TRBV3-2
clone_size: .
cdr3_nt: TGTGCCAGCAGCCAGGACAGGGTCCCCTACGAGCAGTACTTC
cdr3_aa: CASSQDRVPYEQYF

j_call: TRBJ1-6
d_call: TRBD1
v_call: TRBV2
clone_size: few
cdr3_nt: TGTGCCATCGGGACAGGGCCCAATTCACCCCTCCACTTT
cdr3_aa: CAIGTGPNSPLHF

j_call: TRBJ2-7
d_call: .
v_call: TRBV7-9
clone_size: .
cdr3_nt: TGTGCCAGCAGCTTATTCGAGGGACAATTCTACGAGCAGTACTTC
cdr3_aa: CASSLFEGQFYEQYF

j_call: TRBJ2-1
d_call: TRBD2
v_call: TRBV4-2
clone_size: .
cdr3_nt: TGTGCCAGCAGGCCGAGCGGGGGCGGGAGTGAGCAGTTCTTC
cdr3_aa: CASRPSGGGSEQFF

j_call: TRBJ1-2
d_call: TRBD1
v_call: TRBV6-5
clone_size: once
cdr3_nt: TGTGCCAGCAGATTGACAGGGGGAGTATATGGCTACACCTTC
cdr3_aa: CASRLTGGVYGYTF

j_call: TRBJ1-1
d_call: TRBD1
v_call: TRBV6-2/TRBV6-3
clone_size: .
cdr3_nt: TGTGCCAGCAGTTGGACAGGTCGGGGTGCTGAAGCTTTCTTT
cdr3_aa: CASSWTGRGAEAFF

j_call: TRBJ1-3
d_call: .
v_call: TRBV3-1/TRBV3-2
clone_size: .
cdr3_nt: TGTGCCAGCAGCCAAGATCCCCGGAGCGAGACTCTTAAGAACACCATATATTTT
cdr3_aa: CASSQDPRSETLKNTIYF

j_call: TRBJ1-3
d_call: TRBD1
v_call: TRBV2
clone_size: .
cdr3_nt: TGTGCCAGCACCGGGACAGGGGGCAATGGAAACACCATATATTTT
cdr3_aa: CASTGTGGNGNTIYF

j_call: TRBJ2-3
d_call: TRBD1
v_call: TRBV19
clone_size: .
cdr3_nt: TGTGCCAGTAGTCCTCGGACAGGCCTTAGCACAGATACGCAGTATTTT
cdr3_aa: CASSPRTGLSTDTQYF

j_call: TRBJ1-1
d_call: TRBD1
v_call: TRBV7-6
clone_size: .
cdr3_nt: TGTGCCAGCAGCCCCCGGGACAGTATAATGAACACTGAAGCTTTCTTT
cdr3_aa: CASSPRDSIMNTEAFF

j_call: TRBJ1-4
d_call: TRBD1
v_call: TRBV10-3
clone_size: many
cdr3_nt: TGTGCCATCAGTGAGTGGGACAGGTCCCATCGGGATGAAAAACTGTTTTTT
cdr3_aa: CAISEWDRSHRDEKLFF

j_call: TRBJ1-1
d_call: .
v_call: TRBV5-8
clone_size: .
cdr3_nt: TGTGCCAGCAGCTTGGGACAGGAGTTGAACACTGAAGCTTTCTTT
cdr3_aa: CASSLGQELNTEAFF

j_call: TRBJ2-3
d_call: .
v_call: TRBV5-1
clone_size: .
cdr3_nt: TGCGCCAGCAGCCAAAAACAGGCCACAGATACGCAGTATTTT
cdr3_aa: CASSQKQATDTQYF

j_call: TRBJ1-2
d_call: TRBD1
v_call: TRBV18
clone_size: .
cdr3_nt: TGTGCCAGCTCACCCACCTCGGGACAGCAATATGGCTACACCTTC
cdr3_aa: CASSPTSGQQYGYTF

j_call: TRBJ1-2
d_call: TRBD1
v_call: TRBV6-5
clone_size: .
cdr3_nt: TGTGCCAGCAGTTACGGTCCTACAGGGGGTTTTGGCTACACCTTC
cdr3_aa: CASSYGPTGGFGYTF

j_call: TRBJ2-7
d_call: TRBD1
v_call: TRBV7-6
clone_size: .
cdr3_nt: TGTGCCAGCAGCTTAGCGGGGGGACAGGGAGACGAGCAGTACTTC
cdr3_aa: CASSLAGGQGDEQYF

j_call: TRBJ2-1
d_call: .
v_call: TRBV6-1
clone_size: .
cdr3_nt: TGTGCCAGCAGTGAGGTATCGGACAGCTACAATGAGCAGTTCTTC
cdr3_aa: CASSEVSDSYNEQFF

j_call: TRBJ2-2
d_call: TRBD2
v_call: TRBV10-3
clone_size: .
cdr3_nt: TGTGCCATCAGTTCGCCGGGACTAGGCACCGGGGAGCTGTTTTTT
cdr3_aa: CAISSPGLGTGELFF

j_call: TRBJ2-3
d_call: TRBD2
v_call: TRBV4-1
clone_size: once
cdr3_nt: TGCGCCAGCAGCCTACTAGCGGGGGGCGGCACAGATACGCAGTATTTT
cdr3_aa: CASSLLAGGGTDTQYF

j_call: TRBJ2-3
d_call: TRBD2
v_call: TRBV5-5
clone_size: .
cdr3_nt: TGTGCCAGCAGCTCAGGATTAGCGGGACGTGGGACAGATACGCAGTATTTT
cdr3_aa: CASSSGLAGRGTDTQYF

j_call: TRBJ2-7
d_call: TRBD1
v_call: TRBV10-2
clone_size: .
cdr3_nt: TGCGCCTGCGGGCGGGACAGGGTATCGTACGAGCAGTACTTC
cdr3_aa: CACGRDRVSYEQYF

j_call: TRBJ1-4
d_call: .
v_call: TRBV4-1
clone_size: many
cdr3_nt: TGCGCCAGCAGCCTATTCGACAGCCATAATGAAAAACTGTTTTTT
cdr3_aa: CASSLFDSHNEKLFF

j_call: TRBJ1-6
d_call: .
v_call: TRBV19
clone_size: few
cdr3_nt: TGTGCCAGTAGCCAATCCCGGACAGAGAATTCACCCCTCCACTTT
cdr3_aa: CASSQSRTENSPLHF

j_call: TRBJ1-4
d_call: TRBD1
v_call: TRBV6-8
clone_size: .
cdr3_nt: TGTGCCAGCAGCCACGGGACAGGGGTTGGTAATGAAAAACTGTTTTTT
cdr3_aa: CASSHGTGVGNEKLFF

j_call: TRBJ2-3
d_call: .
v_call: TRBV9
clone_size: once
cdr3_nt: TGTGCCAGCAGCGTAGAAGGTAGCCCCAACACAGATACGCAGTATTTT
cdr3_aa: CASSVEGSPNTDTQYF

j_call: TRBJ2-4
d_call: .
v_call: TRBV2
clone_size: .
cdr3_nt: TGTGCCAGCAAGGACCGGGGATTAGCCAAAAACATTCAGTACTTC
cdr3_aa: CASKDRGLAKNIQYF

j_call: TRBJ1-3
d_call: .
v_call: TRBV30
clone_size: .
cdr3_nt: TGTGCCTGGAGTGGGGAAGGGACTAGCTCTGGAAACACCATATATTTT
cdr3_aa: CAWSGEGTSSGNTIYF

j_call: TRBJ1-1
d_call: .
v_call: TRBV3-1/TRBV3-2
clone_size: .
cdr3_nt: TGTGCCAGCAGCCGGGGGCAACTGAACACTGAAGCTTTCTTT
cdr3_aa: CASSRGQLNTEAFF

j_call: TRBJ1-3
d_call: .
v_call: TRBV9
clone_size: .
cdr3_nt: TGTGCCAGCAGCGTAGACAACTCTGGAAACACCATATATTTT
cdr3_aa: CASSVDNSGNTIYF

j_call: TRBJ2-3
d_call: TRBD2
v_call: TRBV7-2
clone_size: .
cdr3_nt: TGTGCCAGCAGCTTAATTAGCGGGGGGGCCTTGACAGATACGCAGTATTTT
cdr3_aa: CASSLISGGALTDTQYF

j_call: TRBJ1-6
d_call: .
v_call: TRBV15
clone_size: once
cdr3_nt: TGTGCCACCAGCAGCCCCACCCGGGGCTATAATTCACCCCTCCACTTT
cdr3_aa: CATSSPTRGYNSPLHF

j_call: TRBJ1-1
d_call: .
v_call: TRBV11-2
clone_size: .
cdr3_nt: TGTGCCAGCAGCGCGGGCGACTGGACGCCGCGCATTGAAGCTTTCTTT
cdr3_aa: CASSAGDWTPRIEAFF

j_call: TRBJ1-2
d_call: TRBD1
v_call: TRBV6-5
clone_size: .
cdr3_nt: TGTGCCAGCAGTTTAAGACAGGGGGCAGACGGCTACACCTTC
cdr3_aa: CASSLRQGADGYTF

j_call: TRBJ1-1
d_call: .
v_call: TRBV27
clone_size: .
cdr3_nt: TGTGCCAGCAGTGTGACAACTAACACTGAAGCTTTCTTT
cdr3_aa: CASSVTTNTEAFF

j_call: TRBJ1-2
d_call: .
v_call: TRBV3-1/TRBV3-2
clone_size: .
cdr3_nt: TGTGCCAGCAGCCCACCCTCGGTGCTTCCTAACTATGGCTACACCTTC
cdr3_aa: CASSPPSVLPNYGYTF